The 26 T cell receptor beta chains below were found in one sample sequenced in a study of blood T cell repertoires in COVID-19. Measured with immunoSEQ multiplex PCR; TCRdb has only the in-frame clones, and not every one. Counted here are under 450,000 clones, 70% to 90% occurring once; the ten biggest clones make up 1.3%. Sequenced sample: PBMCs or T cells enriched from blood (not recorded which). The receptor set was obtained from a man aged 25-45 years who had recovered from COVID-19.

The rearrangement links TRBV27 to TRBJ2-3; 11 bases agree with TRBD1. The CDR3 is 16 residues long. Germline V gives CDR1 MNHEY, CDR2 SMNVEV (reference sequence). With 5 bases clipped from V and 4 bases from J, the junction kept 8 bases outside the gene matches. The CDR3 bases are TGTGCCAGCAGTCCGTATCCGGGACAGGGGGCAGATACGCAGTATTTT. It codes for CASSPYPGQGADTQYF.

J is TRBJ2-5 and V is TRBV5-4; 14 bases fit TRBD2. The V gene end was trimmed by 1 base and the J gene end by 6 bases; junction bases not matched to a gene: 11. This CDR3 comprises 18 residues. CDR1 is SGHNT, CDR2 YYREEE, per germline (reference sequence). The CDR3 DNA is TGTGCCAGCAGCTTGATAGGTGGGACTAGCGGGGGATGGAAGACCCAGTACTTC. Translated, it gives CASSLIGGTSGGWKTQYF.

This clone was recorded a few times. The genes are TRBV3-1 (or the pseudogene TRBV3-2) and TRBJ1-1, with a weak D call TRBD1 (6 bases). The germline CDR1 and CDR2 sequences are LGHDT and YNNKEL (reference sequence). With 3 bases removed from V and 8 bases from J, the gap between germline ends came to 19 bases. The CDR3 consists of 15 residues. The CDR3 region is CASSQGLQGPSEAFF. As DNA, the CDR3 is TGTGCCAGCAGCCAGGGTTTACAGGGACCCTCAGAAGCTTTCTTT.

V and J are TRBV7-6 and TRBJ1-2; no clear D. Between the trimmed V and J ends, which lost 1 base and 6 bases, there was a span of 15 bases. The CDR3 has 15 residues. Germline CDR1 and CDR2: SGHVS and FNYEAQ. CDR3 coding DNA: TGTGCCAGCAGCTTAGTAGAGGAGGGTTTCGATGGCTACACCTTC. It translates to CASSLVEEGFDGYTF.

The J gene is TRBJ2-5, the V gene TRBV7-9; 7 nucleotides line up with TRBD1. V was pared by 5 bases and J by 5 bases, with 5 bases of the junction left unmatched. This CDR3 contains 13 residues. Germline V gene sequence: CDR1 SEHNR, CDR2 FQNEAQ (reference sequence). The CDR3 sequence: CASSVKGAETQYF. The CDR3 DNA follows: TGTGCCAGCAGCGTAAAGGGGGCGGAGACCCAGTACTTC.

V gene TRBV11-2 combines with J gene TRBJ2-4, with D maybe TRBD1 (5 bases). With 1 base removed from V and 0 bases from J, the gap between germline ends came to 19 bases. The CDR3 is made up of 19 amino acids. Germline V gene lookup returns CDR1 SGHAT and CDR2 FQNNGV. This chain's CDR3 is CASSLVPPDRALAKNIQYF. CDR3 sequence (DNA): TGTGCCAGCAGCTTAGTCCCCCCTGACAGAGCCCTAGCCAAAAACATTCAGTACTTC.

The V gene is TRBV7-2, the J gene TRBJ1-5; D gene uncertain. Germline CDR1 and CDR2: SGHTA and FQGNSA. The CDR3 runs 15 residues. The germline V and J ends were trimmed by 2 bases and 0 bases, with 8 bases remaining between them. CDR3 protein: CASSLLAGSNQPQHF. CDR3 in DNA: TGTGCCAGCAGCTTATTGGCAGGTAGCAATCAGCCCCAGCATTTT.

This clone was found once. The chain uses TRBV7-8 and TRBJ1-2, with D uncertain. CDR3 length: 14 amino acids. Between the trimmed V and J ends, which lost 1 base and 2 bases, there was a span of 8 bases. Per germline, CDR1 SGHVS and CDR2 FQNEAQ. CDR3 residues: CASSLEGGNYGYTF. The CDR3 nucleotides are TGTGCCAGCAGCTTAGAAGGCGGGAACTATGGCTACACCTTC.

The chain uses TRBV5-8 and TRBJ1-6; D might be TRBD1 (5 bases). The CDR3 consists of 16 residues. Germline-derived CDR1 and CDR2 are SGHTS and YDEGEE. Trimming removed 0 bases at V and 11 bases at J, with 18 bases between. CDR3 sequence reads: CASSLVIWRGKTPLHF. The CDR3 nucleotides read TGTGCCAGCAGCTTGGTTATCTGGCGGGGGAAAACACCCCTCCACTTT.

This chain joins TRBV18 and TRBJ2-7, with 9 bases aligning to TRBD1. Trimming cost V 6 bases and J 5 bases; bases outside gene matches: 8. Germline-derived CDR1 and CDR2 are KGHSH and LQKENI. This CDR3 region has 14 residues. CDR3 bases: TGTGCCAGCTCCGACCGGGACAGGGTTAACGAGCAGTACTTC. Its protein is CASSDRDRVNEQYF.

The chain couples TRBV5-1 to TRBJ1-1; possibly TRBD1 for D (5 bases). CDR1 SGHRS and CDR2 YFSETQ come from the germline V gene. The CDR3 is made up of 14 amino acids. V was cut by 2 bases and J by 2 bases, with 10 bases left in between. The CDR3 sequence is CASSFSRENTEAFF. The CDR3 DNA follows: TGCGCCAGCAGCTTTAGCAGGGAAAACACTGAAGCTTTCTTT.

The table lists this clone with a count of one. The chain links TRBV14 to TRBJ1-1; D is possibly TRBD1 (6 bases). The CDR3 is made up of 15 amino acids. V shed 4 bases and J shed 4 bases, with 16 bases lying between them. Germline-derived CDR1 and CDR2 are SGHDN and FVKESK. CDR3 bases: TGTGCCAGCAGCCTAAACAGGGACGTTCTCACTGAAGCTTTCTTT. This codes for CASSLNRDVLTEAFF. The complete variable domain, with remaining parts taken from reference TRBV14 and TRBJ1-1, reads EAGVTQFPSHSVIEKGQTVTLRCDPISGHDNLYWYRRVMGKEIKFLLHFVKESKQDESGMPNNRFLAERTGGTYSTLKVQPAELEDSGVYFCASSLNRDVLTEAFFGQGTRLTVV.

This sequence joins TRBV7-9 and TRBJ2-1; TRBD1 agrees at 11 bases. Looked up from germline, CDR1 is SEHNR and CDR2 is FQNEAQ (reference sequence). V was clipped by 5 bases and J by 7 bases; unmatched bases: 7. The CDR3 contains 15 residues. CDR3: CASSPRTGGWNEQFF. In nucleotides, the CDR3 is TGTGCCAGCAGCCCAAGGACAGGGGGCTGGAATGAGCAGTTCTTC.

This chain uses TRBV3-1 (or the pseudogene TRBV3-2) with TRBJ2-1; 11 positions match TRBD2. The ends lost 4 bases at V and 8 bases at J; junction bases unmatched: 1. From germline, CDR1 is LGHDT and CDR2 YNNKEL (reference sequence). The CDR3 is 13 amino acids. CDR3 loop: CASSLAGGDEQFF. In DNA form, the CDR3 reads TGTGCCAGCAGCCTAGCGGGGGGGGATGAGCAGTTCTTC.

This clone came up a few times. The V gene is TRBV15, the J gene TRBJ2-1; TRBD2 matches at 11 bases. The CDR3 covers 16 residues. The germline gives CDR1 LNHNV, CDR2 YYDKDF (reference sequence). The V and J ends lost 2 bases and 8 bases, in that order; junction bases with no gene match: 8. CDR3 sequence (DNA): TGTGCCACCAGCAGATCCCTAGCGGGGGGCGAGGATGAGCAGTTCTTC. It specifies CATSRSLAGGEDEQFF. The complete variable domain, with remaining parts taken from reference TRBV15 and TRBJ2-1, reads DAMVIQNPRYQVTQFGKPVTLSCSQTLNHNVMYWYQQKSSQAPKLLFHYYDKDFNNEADTPDNFQSRRPNTSFCFLDIRSPGLGDTAMYLCATSRSLAGGEDEQFFGPGTRLTVL.

V is TRBV19 and J is TRBJ1-2; 9 bases agree with TRBD1. Unmatched junction bases numbered 7, after V lost 5 bases and J lost 3 bases. CDR1 and CDR2 (germline): LNHDA, SQIVND (reference sequence). This CDR3 spans 15 amino acids. CDR3 in DNA: TGTGCCAGTAGTTCGAACAGGGGGCGCGACTATGGCTACACCTTC. It specifies CASSSNRGRDYGYTF.

The chain combines TRBV6-6 with TRBJ1-1; D is perhaps TRBD1 (5 bases). V was shortened by 3 bases and J by 7 bases, with 12 bases between the two germline ends. CDR1 is MNHNY and CDR2 is SVGAGI in the germline V gene (reference sequence). CDR3 size: 13 residues. Written as DNA, the CDR3 is TGTGCCAGCAGTTATGGGGGGACGTATGAAGCTTTCTTT. Amino acids: CASSYGGTYEAFF.

Points on this clone: Other DNA sequences in the sample encode the same CDR3. The gene calls are TRBV6-5 and TRBJ1-1; TRBD1 matches at 7 bases. From germline, CDR1 is MNHEY and CDR2 SVGAGI. V shed 7 bases and J 0 bases; nucleotides not matched to a gene: 2. The CDR3 runs to 13 residues. CDR3 loop: CASTTGVNTEAFF. The CDR3, as DNA: TGTGCCAGCACTACAGGGGTGAACACTGAAGCTTTCTTT.

The J gene is TRBJ2-7, the V gene TRBV19; D is possibly TRBD2 (6 bases). Germline lookup yields CDR1 LNHDA and CDR2 SQIVND (reference sequence). This CDR3 spans 16 amino acids. Deletions cut 5 bases from V and 2 bases from J, with 19 bases between. Written as DNA, the CDR3 is TGTGCCAGTAGTCCGGGAGACCTCCCCGGGGCCTACGAGCAGTACTTC. Encoded protein: CASSPGDLPGAYEQYF.

The V and J genes are TRBV7-8 and TRBJ2-7; 8 bases map to TRBD1. This CDR3 spans 17 amino acids. Germline CDR1 reads SGHVS; CDR2 reads FQNEAQ. The J segment lost 4 bases and the V segment lost 2 bases, leaving 13 bases of the junction unmatched. CDR3 sequence: CASSLRRQGAVQYEQYF. CDR3 nucleotide sequence: TGTGCCAGCAGCTTACGGCGGCAGGGGGCTGTTCAGTACGAGCAGTACTTC.

This chain joins TRBV19 and TRBJ1-4; TRBD1 agrees at 7 bases. This CDR3 contains 17 residues. The germline gives CDR1 LNHDA, CDR2 SQIVND (reference sequence). Trimming took 4 bases from V and 0 from J; bases not matched to a gene: 8. CDR3: CASSSTGTAATNEKLFF. The CDR3 coding sequence is TGTGCCAGTAGTAGCACCGGGACAGCCGCAACTAATGAAAAACTGTTTTTT.

The chain is built from TRBV18 and TRBJ1-1; D gene ambiguous. The CDR3 extends over 13 amino acids. Germline loops: CDR1 KGHSH, CDR2 LQKENI. Trimming took off 1 base at V and 6 bases at J, with 9 bases between the two ends. The DNA of the CDR3 is TGTGCCAGCTCACCACGAGGAGTCGCTGAAGCTTTCTTT. It is translated as CASSPRGVAEAFF.

The table lists this clone with a count of one. The chain uses TRBV27 and TRBJ1-1, with D perhaps matching TRBD1 (6 bases). CDR3 length: 16 residues. Germline V gene data show CDR1 as MNHEY and CDR2 as SMNVEV (reference sequence). The ends were cut back, 4 bases at V and 3 bases at J, with 18 bases in the middle. The CDR3 DNA reads TGTGCCAGCAGTTCTGTATTGCGGGGGGCAGACACTGAAGCTTTCTTT. It is translated as CASSSVLRGADTEAFF.

As concerns this clone: An end of the junction does not agree with germline; a read error may underlie this. The chain combines TRBV4-1 with TRBJ2-5; TRBD2 matches 12 bases. The CDR3 is 16 residues long. Looked up from germline, CDR1 is MGHRA and CDR2 is YSYEKL. CDR3 coding DNA: TGCGCCAGCAACCAAGTCCCTAGCGGGGGGGTAGGGACCCAGTACTTC. Protein: CASNQVPSGGVGTQYF.

This chain joins TRBV2 and TRBJ1-4; TRBD1 is a possible D gene (6 bases). CDR1 SNHLY and CDR2 FYNNEI come from the germline V gene. V lost 0 bases and J lost 8, with 16 bases in between. The CDR3 is 16 residues long. As DNA, the CDR3 is TGTGCCAGCAGTGAAGCATTCAGGGGACAAAGAGAAAAACTGTTTTTT. Translating it yields CASSEAFRGQREKLFF.

The chain couples TRBV9 to TRBJ2-7; 10 bases are shared with TRBD2. CDR1 is SGDLS, CDR2 YYNGEE, per germline. V lost 4 bases to trimming and J lost 3 bases; unmatched junction nucleotides: 4. There are 14 residues in the CDR3. Here the CDR3 reads CASSPGTSVYEQYF. DNA of the CDR3: TGTGCCAGCAGCCCAGGGACTAGCGTCTACGAGCAGTACTTC.